This T cell receptor beta chain was sequenced during a study of shared clonotypes between healthy human individuals (dated by TCRdb to 2018 to 2020). Context from the whole study: A couple of women and three men aged 18 to 49 years were included in the cohort. For each donor, CD4 naive and CD4 memory were each given three plates, CD8 naive was given two plates, and CD8 memory was given one plate. To estimate repertoire size and how much clonotypes are shared between individuals, the study performed deep sequencing of blood TCR repertoires from roughly five healthy adults. To increase sequencing depth and limit assay-specific biases, TCR repertoire library preparation and sequencing were carried out by different laboratories using diverse techniques. Leukapheresis yielded between about 0.8 and 9.5 billion PBMCs per donor.

Concerning this clone itself: This receptor's antigen is unknown. Base-call qualities are not available, and no considerably larger clone is one nucleotide away.

What the work shows at the level of the full study, not this receptor alone: Naive subsets generally had larger estimated clonotype richness than memory subsets. Because the study included a small number of donors, the genetic and exposure-history diversity represented was limited. Compared with non-shared clonotypes, the clonotypes found in all four sorted-subset donors had higher generation probabilities. Across four donors, 4.5% to 6.5% of naive CD4, approximately 3.6% of naive CD8, roughly 2.3% of memory CD4, and approximately 0.4% of memory CD8 clonotypes were shared. Sampling was restricted to blood, and TCR repertoires in tissues likely differ from the TCR repertoires found in blood. Rarefaction of sorted-subset datasets indicated incomplete sequencing despite the large sequencing depth. Pairwise subsampling led to the expectation that sequencing depth would affect the degree of clonotype sharing among donors.

Using the deep immunoSEQ assay, TCR CDR3 regions were amplified from genomic DNA by multiplex PCR. Extracted genomic DNA from each cell subset was distributed evenly across all wells of several immunoSEQ 96-well plates, and each plate was treated as a replicate. For sorted subsets, each replicate PCR was loaded with 150 to 250 ng genomic DNA, equivalent to some 31,000 T cell genomes. Purified libraries were measured with a Qubit 3.0 fluorometer, size-checked on a Bioanalyzer 2100, and measured again with the KAPA Library Quantification kit. A separate single-read 150-cycle Illumina NextSeq 550 flow cell was used to sequence each immunoSEQ 96-well plate. The published analysis was carried out like this. Because only junctional sequences without quality scores were contained in the immunoSEQ output, filtering matching that applied to full-length reads could not be performed. To assign V/J genes and CDR3, sequences were annotated against IMGT germline references using PyIR, a Python wrapper for IgBLAST v1.9. Reads were removed for weak V/J assignments (E-value above 1e-6), missing CDR3, stop codons, out-of-frame junctions, or ambiguous translated residues. V3J clonotypes were defined by identical inferred V gene, J gene, and CDR3 amino acid sequence. To compute the percentage overlap between repertoires, the number of shared unique clonotypes was divided by the size of the smaller repertoire. Richness of each repertoire was evaluated using RTK rarefaction, the Chao1 estimator, and Recon v2.1 estimates of unobserved clonotypes. Generation probabilities for all TCRbeta clonotypes obtained by the gDNA method from a handful of donors were computed using OLGA. Held by TCRdb, this immuneACCESS table contains in-frame sequences only and omits some clones. Under half of the omission traces to an unresolved V gene where checked; the cause of the rest is unknown. V and J calls and clone size follow that table, whereas D and trimming were derived from the DNA. In all, the sample holds 850,000 to 1,200,000 clones, and about 77% of those were seen once. Over 1.3% of the sample is held by the ten biggest clonotypes.

V loses 1 base at its end and J loses 4 bases; junction bases beyond the gene matches: 4. The CDR3 starts with the cysteine, ends with the phenylalanine, and has 14 residues. Only the CDR3 DNA is retained, 42 bases long and in frame from the first base. The germline V gene provides CDR1 SGHAT and CDR2 FQNNGV. The donors were healthy, HIV-negative adults who had no recently reported acute infections or vaccinations. Only Caucasian adults living in Nashville, Tennessee, USA were represented among the donors. CD4+ T cells were enriched by magnetic negative selection; naive cells were then positively selected on CD45RA, and the negative fraction formed the memory subset. Blood was obtained by leukapheresis, after which PBMCs were separated by Ficoll-Histopaque density gradient centrifugation and cryopreserved in liquid nitrogen vapor phase. Analytical flow cytometry was used to check the purity and quantity of every magnetically sorted T cell population. Each sorted fraction had its genomic DNA isolated and then quantified by UV absorbance on a Nanodrop 2000c.

Sequencing input: memory CD4+ T cells sorted from blood. Reading the label with the study, this specimen's cell subset or site is: CD45RA-negative fraction. The sequence is built from TRBV11-2 and TRBJ2-7; TRBD2 matches 7 bases in the middle. This TCR came from a man between 18 and 35 years old in good health. The CDR3 loop reads CASSLVRGLYEQYF. The nucleotides are TGTGCCAGCAGCTTAGTTAGGGGACTATACGAGCAGTACTTC.